The 23 T cell receptor beta chains below come from one sample, sequenced in a study of blood T cell repertoires in COVID-19. TCRdb's table, derived via immunoSEQ multiplex PCR, lists solely in-frame clones and lacks some. The sample gives 300,000 to 400,000 clones, just over 85% of which show up once; approximately 4% is in the top ten. The source material was PBMCs or T cells enriched from blood (not recorded which). These receptors were collected from a woman between 40 and 50 years old with acute COVID-19.

The chain joins TRBV7-9 to TRBJ2-1; TRBD2 matches 7 bases. This CDR3 region has 13 residues. Germline CDR1 and CDR2: SEHNR and FQNEAQ (reference sequence). Trimming took 1 base from V and 9 from J; bases not matched to a gene: 3. The chain's CDR3 is CASSLVASGEQFF. In DNA form, the CDR3 reads TGTGCCAGCAGCTTAGTGGCTAGCGGTGAGCAGTTCTTC.

CDR3 region: CASSLAGQGLFNEQFF. The CDR3 DNA sequence: TGTGCCAGCAGCTTAGCGGGGCAGGGGCTCTTCAATGAGCAGTTCTTC. The chain is built from TRBV11-2 and TRBJ2-1, with D tentatively TRBD1 (6 bases). The CDR3 is 16 residues long. Between the trimmed V and J ends, which lost 1 base and 6 bases, there was a span of 16 bases. Germline-derived CDR1 and CDR2 are SGHAT and FQNNGV. Looking up the rest from reference TRBV11-2 and TRBJ2-1 gives the full variable domain: EAGVAQSPRYKIIEKRQSVAFWCNPISGHATLYWYQQILGQGPKLLIQFQNNGVVDDSQLPKDRFSAERLKGVDSTLKIQPAKLEDSAVYLCASSLAGQGLFNEQFFGPGTRLTVL.

The chain combines TRBV27 with TRBJ1-5; D not certain. The CDR3 spans 15 residues. CDR1 and CDR2 from the germline V gene are MNHEY and SMNVEV (reference sequence). Trimming pared 3 bases from V and 0 bases from J, leaving 9 bases between. The CDR3 region is CASSFGSYSNQPQHF. The DNA for the CDR3 is TGTGCCAGCAGTTTCGGGAGTTATAGCAATCAGCCCCAGCATTTT.

CDR3 sequence reads: CASSQGYSRAYSYEQYF. The CDR3 DNA is TGCGCCAGCAGCCAAGGATATTCGCGGGCATACTCCTACGAGCAGTACTTC. The rearrangement joins TRBV4-1 to TRBJ2-7; TRBD2 might be the D (5 bases). CDR1 and CDR2 from the germline V gene are MGHRA and YSYEKL. This CDR3 has 17 amino acids. Between the trimmed V and J ends, which lost 1 base and 0 bases, there was a span of 16 bases.

This clone has just a few counts. The gene calls are TRBV21-1 and TRBJ2-1; the table's D gene call, TRBD1, was not cross checked with the DNA. TRBV21-1 is listed as a pseudogene. The CDR3 has 15 residues. The CDR3 region has the DNA TGTGCCAGCAGCCCTCTTGGGACAGAAGACAATGAGCAGTTCTTC. This encodes CASSPLGTEDNEQFF.

The chain links TRBV5-1 to TRBJ2-1, with D possibly being TRBD1 (5 bases). The CDR3 covers 15 residues. Per germline, CDR1 SGHRS and CDR2 YFSETQ. V was clipped by 1 base and J by 0 bases, with 8 bases between them. CDR3 in amino acids: CASSLTGSSYNEQFF. The CDR3, as DNA: TGCGCCAGCAGCTTGACAGGTAGCTCCTACAATGAGCAGTTCTTC.

Comments on this clone: The same CDR3 arises from other DNA sequences in this sample as well. Written as DNA, the CDR3 is TGTGCCAGCCCTCTGGGGCAGGGCGGGGATACTGAAGCTTTCTTT. Its protein is CASPLGQGGDTEAFF. The J gene is TRBJ1-1, the V gene TRBV9; D might be TRBD1 (5 bases). The length of the CDR3 is 15 residues. V lost 7 bases, J lost 5 bases, and 21 bases lay in between. CDR1 and CDR2 (germline): SGDLS, YYNGEE.

This chain connects TRBV5-1 to TRBJ1-6; no clear D. Germline assignment: CDR1 SGHRS and CDR2 YFSETQ. The CDR3 is 15 residues long. Trimming pared 4 bases from V and 2 bases from J, leaving 10 bases between. The CDR3 sequence: CASSLSGPYNSPLHF. CDR3 bases: TGCGCCAGCAGCCTTTCTGGGCCCTATAATTCACCCCTCCACTTT.

This clone occurred many times. V usage is TRBV28 and J usage is TRBJ1-5, with D perhaps TRBD1 (6 bases). Trimming removed 5 bases at V and 1 base at J, with 18 bases between. Germline lookup yields CDR1 MDHEN and CDR2 SYDVKM. The CDR3 spans 17 residues. The CDR3 sequence: CASSPPNRVRSNQPQHF. CDR3 nucleotides: TGTGCCAGCAGTCCACCTAACAGGGTGAGGAGCAATCAGCCCCAGCATTTT.

V is TRBV19 and J is TRBJ2-1; 9 nucleotides agree with TRBD2. From germline, CDR1 is LNHDA and CDR2 SQIVND (reference sequence). This CDR3 spans 16 amino acids. V gave up 4 bases and J gave up 3 bases; unmatched junction bases: 7. Written as DNA, the CDR3 is TGTGCCAGTAGTACGGGCGGGAGGGTTGGCTACAATGAGCAGTTCTTC. Translation: CASSTGGRVGYNEQFF.

V and J are TRBV5-1 and TRBJ2-1, with 8 bases that match TRBD2. After removal of 0 bases from V and 9 bases from J, the junction contained 8 bases not matched to a gene. Germline-derived CDR1 and CDR2 are SGHRS and YFSETQ. This CDR3 has 15 amino acids. The CDR3 nucleotides read TGCGCCAGCAGCTTGGCGAGCGGGGGTCAGGGTGAGCAGTTCTTC. Protein: CASSLASGGQGEQFF.

This chain uses TRBV2 with TRBJ2-7, with D perhaps matching TRBD2 (5 bases). The V gene's germline CDR1 is SNHLY and CDR2 FYNNEI. The CDR3 consists of 11 residues. The V end was cut by 3 bases, the J end by 6 bases, with 6 bases between. CDR3 sequence: CASSEAGEQYF. The CDR3 DNA reads as TGTGCCAGCAGTGAGGCGGGCGAGCAGTACTTC.

This chain joins TRBV6-5 and TRBJ2-5; the D gene is possibly TRBD1 (6 bases). Looked up from germline, CDR1 is MNHEY and CDR2 is SVGAGI. The V and J ends lost 0 bases and 4 bases respectively, with 12 bases between them. The CDR3 sequence is 15 residues long. CDR3 loop: CASSYSLGGTETQYF. CDR3 nucleotides: TGTGCCAGCAGTTACTCACTAGGGGGAACAGAGACCCAGTACTTC.

Here the CDR3 DNA reads TGTGCCAGCTCACCGGGCGCCACAGATACGCAGTATTTT. Its protein product is CASSPGATDTQYF. The rearrangement uses TRBV18 and TRBJ2-3; D is uncertain. CDR1 and CDR2 from the germline V gene are KGHSH and LQKENI. The germline V and J ends were trimmed by 3 bases and 2 bases, with 6 bases remaining between them. This CDR3 region has 13 residues.

The rearrangement joins TRBV5-5 to TRBJ2-2; TRBD2 matches at 8 bases. V shed 2 bases, J shed 6 bases, and the junction held 6 bases outside the gene matches. CDR3 length: 15 amino acids. Germline values: CDR1 SGHKS, CDR2 YYEKEE (reference sequence). This chain's CDR3 is CASSFTGGASGELFF. The CDR3 coding sequence is TGTGCCAGCAGCTTTACGGGAGGGGCCTCCGGGGAGCTGTTTTTT.

In DNA, the CDR3 is TGTGCCAGCAGTTACGGTGTAGTTTTTTCTGAAAAACTGTTTTTT. This encodes CASSYGVVFSEKLFF. The chain is built from TRBV6-2 or TRBV6-3 and TRBJ1-4; D is undetermined. The CDR3 is made up of 15 amino acids. V shed 2 bases and J shed 7 bases, with 14 bases lying between them. CDR1 and CDR2 (germline): MNHEY, SVGEGT.

The V call is TRBV10-3, the J call TRBJ2-1, with D unclear. CDR3 length: 15 residues. The germline gives CDR1 ENHRY, CDR2 SYGVKD. The V and J ends lost 10 bases and 6 bases respectively, with 22 bases between them. This CDR3 reads CATKYPIGATNEQFF. The CDR3 DNA reads TGTGCCACCAAGTACCCCATTGGAGCAACCAATGAGCAGTTCTTC.

The genes are TRBV9 and TRBJ2-1, with 8 bases lining up with TRBD2. The germline V gene encodes CDR1 SGDLS and CDR2 YYNGEE. This CDR3 has 17 amino acids. J gave up 0 bases and V 0 bases, and 5 bases lay outside the gene matches. The CDR3 bases are TGTGCCAGCAGCGTAGCACCCGGGGGGGGCTCCTACAATGAGCAGTTCTTC. Translating it yields CASSVAPGGGSYNEQFF. Full variable domain (rest looked up from reference TRBV9 and TRBJ2-1): DSGVTQTPKHLITATGQRVTLRCSPRSGDLSVYWYQQSLDQGLQFLIQYYNGEERAKGNILERFSAQQFPDLHSELNLSSLELGDSALYFCASSVAPGGGSYNEQFFGPGTRLTVL.

J is TRBJ2-3 and V is TRBV25-1; TRBD2 aligns across 7 bases. The CDR3 contains 13 residues. CDR1 and CDR2 (germline): MGHDK, SYGVNS. Trimming cost V 7 bases and J 4 bases; bases outside gene matches: 5. The CDR3 coding sequence is TGTGCCAGCACTGAGCGGGGATCAGATACGCAGTATTTT. This sequence encodes CASTERGSDTQYF.

The rearrangement links TRBV11-1 to TRBJ1-2, with 8 nucleotides matching TRBD1. Germline CDR1 reads SGHAT; CDR2 reads FQDESV (reference sequence). The CDR3 covers 14 residues. Germline trimming cut 5 bases from V and 6 bases from J; bases unmatched to any gene: 8. The CDR3 reads CASSPTGVRDGYTF. The CDR3 region has the DNA TGTGCCAGCAGCCCGACAGGGGTTCGGGATGGCTACACCTTC.

The chain's CDR3 is CATSERTGTSGRAPEQFF. CDR3 nucleotides: TGTGCCACCAGTGAGCGTACCGGGACTAGCGGGAGGGCCCCTGAGCAGTTCTTC. The J gene is TRBJ2-1, the V gene TRBV24-1; 16 bases are shared with TRBD2. Germline trimming cut 4 bases from V and 9 bases from J; bases unmatched to any gene: 11. The germline gives CDR1 KGHDR, CDR2 SFDVKD. The CDR3 has 18 amino acids.

This clone was found once. The V gene is TRBV7-2, the J gene TRBJ1-5; possibly TRBD1 for D (5 bases). Trimming stripped 4 bases from V and 4 bases from J, with 11 bases between. This CDR3 has 14 residues. Per germline, CDR1 SGHTA and CDR2 FQGNSA. This chain's CDR3 is CASSYEAGNQPQHF. The DNA for the CDR3 is TGTGCCAGCAGCTACGAGGCAGGGAATCAGCCCCAGCATTTT. Full variable domain (remainder filled in from reference TRBV7-2 and TRBJ1-5): GAGVSQSPSNKVTEKGKDVELRCDPISGHTALYWYRQSLGQGLEFLIYFQGNSAPDKSGLPSDRFSAERTGGSVSTLTIQRTQQEDSAVYLCASSYEAGNQPQHFGDGTRLSIL.

The DNA of the CDR3 is TGTGCCAGCAGCCACAGATCTGGAAACACCATATATTTT. It is translated as CASSHRSGNTIYF. The rearrangement joins TRBV7-2 to TRBJ1-3, with unresolved D. V lost 5 bases to trimming and J lost 1 base, with 6 bases between them. Per germline, CDR1 SGHTA and CDR2 FQGNSA. The CDR3 loop spans 13 amino acids.